This T cell receptor beta chain appears in the sequencing data of a study of shared clonotypes between healthy human individuals. Across the study: Those who served as donors were a couple of women and three men between the ages of 18 and 49.

Selected positively for CCR7 and CD45RO-negative, naive CD8 cells excluded terminally differentiated effector memory CD45RA+ cells. Clones were read by immunoSEQ multiplex PCR, and TCRdb kept only the in-frame ones, dropping some. The sample has fewer than 1 million clones; 90% to 98% are singletons. CDR1 and CDR2 (germline): SGHKS, YYEKEE (reference sequence). Germline trimming cut 2 bases from V and 6 bases from J; bases unmatched to any gene: 12. The CDR3 totals 17 residues. The sample comprised naive CD8+ T cells sorted from blood. The TCR was taken from a man aged 25-45 years in good health. The J gene is TRBJ2-1, the V gene TRBV5-5, with TRBD1 matching 9 bases. CDR3 in amino acids: CASSLRRGQGTGNEQFF. As DNA, the CDR3 is TGTGCCAGCAGCTTACGCCGTGGACAGGGGACTGGCAATGAGCAGTTCTTC. The variable domain in full, completed from reference TRBV5-5 and TRBJ2-1, reads DAGVTQSPTHLIKTRGQQVTLRCSPISGHKSVSWYQQVLGQGPQFIFQYYEKEERGRGNFPDRFSARQFPNYSSELNVNALLLGDSALYLCASSLRRGQGTGNEQFFGPGTRLTVL.